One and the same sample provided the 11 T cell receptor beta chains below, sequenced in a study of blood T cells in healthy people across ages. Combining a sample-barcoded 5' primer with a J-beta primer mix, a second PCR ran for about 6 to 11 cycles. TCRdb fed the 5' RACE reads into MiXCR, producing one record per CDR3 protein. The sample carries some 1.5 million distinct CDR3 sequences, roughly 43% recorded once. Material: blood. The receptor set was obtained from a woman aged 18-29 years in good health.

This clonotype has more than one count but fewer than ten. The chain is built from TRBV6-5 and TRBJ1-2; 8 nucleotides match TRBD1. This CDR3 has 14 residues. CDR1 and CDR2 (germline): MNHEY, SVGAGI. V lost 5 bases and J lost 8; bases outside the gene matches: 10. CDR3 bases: TGTGCCAGCAGTACCTGGACAGGGAGGGGGGGCTACACCTTC. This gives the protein CASSTWTGRGGYTF.

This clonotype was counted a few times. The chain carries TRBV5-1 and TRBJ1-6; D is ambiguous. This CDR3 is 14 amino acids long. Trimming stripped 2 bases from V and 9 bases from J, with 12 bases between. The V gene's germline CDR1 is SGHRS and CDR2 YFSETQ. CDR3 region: CASSFSTGSSPLHF. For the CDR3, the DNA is TGCGCCAGCAGCTTTTCGACTGGGAGTTCACCCCTCCACTTT. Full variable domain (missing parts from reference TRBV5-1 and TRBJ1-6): KAGVTQTPRYLIKTRGQQVTLSCSPISGHRSVSWYQQTPGQGLQFLFEYFSETQRNKGNFPGRFSGRQFSNSRSEMNVSTLELGDSALYLCASSFSTGSSPLHFGNGTRLTVT.

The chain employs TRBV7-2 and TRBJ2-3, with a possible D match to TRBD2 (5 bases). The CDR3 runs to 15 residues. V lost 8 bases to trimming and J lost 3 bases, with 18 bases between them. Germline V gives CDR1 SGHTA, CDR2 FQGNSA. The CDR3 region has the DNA TGTGCCAGCGCACGAACCCGGGATAGTACAGATACGCAGTATTTT. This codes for CASARTRDSTDTQYF.

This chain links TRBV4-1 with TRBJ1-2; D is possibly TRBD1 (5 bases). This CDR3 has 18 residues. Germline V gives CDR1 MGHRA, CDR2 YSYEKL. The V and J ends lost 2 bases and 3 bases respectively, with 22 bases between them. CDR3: CASSQSSFGGRLDYGYTF. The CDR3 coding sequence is TGCGCCAGCAGCCAATCAAGTTTCGGGGGACGGCTCGACTATGGCTACACCTTC.

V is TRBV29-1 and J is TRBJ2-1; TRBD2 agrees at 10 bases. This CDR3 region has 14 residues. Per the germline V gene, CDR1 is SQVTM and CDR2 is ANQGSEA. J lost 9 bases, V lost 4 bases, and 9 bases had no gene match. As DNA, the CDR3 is TGCAGCGTTGCTACGAGCGGGAGGGCCAGTGAGCAGTTCTTC. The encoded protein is CSVATSGRASEQFF.

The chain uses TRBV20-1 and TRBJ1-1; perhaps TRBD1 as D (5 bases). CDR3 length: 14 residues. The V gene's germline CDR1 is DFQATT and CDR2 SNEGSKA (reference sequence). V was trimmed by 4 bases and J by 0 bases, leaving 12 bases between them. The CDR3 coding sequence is TGCAGTGCTAAAGATGTCAGGGTGAACACTGAAGCTTTCTTT. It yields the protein CSAKDVRVNTEAFF.

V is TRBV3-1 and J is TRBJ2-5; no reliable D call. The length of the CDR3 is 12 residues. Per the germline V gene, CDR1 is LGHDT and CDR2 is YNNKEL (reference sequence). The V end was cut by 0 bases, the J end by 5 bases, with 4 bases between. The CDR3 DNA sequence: TGTGCCAGCAGCCAAGAGTGGGAGACCCAGTACTTC. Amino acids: CASSQEWETQYF.

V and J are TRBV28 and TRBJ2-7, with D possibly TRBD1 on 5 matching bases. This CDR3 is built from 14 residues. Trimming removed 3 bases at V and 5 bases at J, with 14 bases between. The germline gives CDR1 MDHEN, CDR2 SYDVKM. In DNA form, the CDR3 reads TGTGCCAGCAGTTTTATGGGGCCTCGGGACGAGCAGTACTTC. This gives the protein CASSFMGPRDEQYF.

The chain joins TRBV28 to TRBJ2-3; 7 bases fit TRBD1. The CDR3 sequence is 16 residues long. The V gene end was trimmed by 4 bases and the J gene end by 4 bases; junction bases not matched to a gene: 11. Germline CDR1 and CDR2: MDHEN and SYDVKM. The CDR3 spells CASSSDKTGPPDTQYF. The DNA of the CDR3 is TGTGCCAGCAGTTCCGATAAGACAGGGCCCCCAGATACGCAGTATTTT.

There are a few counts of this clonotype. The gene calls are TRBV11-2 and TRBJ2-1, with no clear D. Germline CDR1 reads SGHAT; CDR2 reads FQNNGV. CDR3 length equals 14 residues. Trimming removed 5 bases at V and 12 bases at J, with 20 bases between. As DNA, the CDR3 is TGTGCCAGCAGCCCCCCAGGACGCTTTCATGGGCAGTTCTTC. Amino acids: CASSPPGRFHGQFF.

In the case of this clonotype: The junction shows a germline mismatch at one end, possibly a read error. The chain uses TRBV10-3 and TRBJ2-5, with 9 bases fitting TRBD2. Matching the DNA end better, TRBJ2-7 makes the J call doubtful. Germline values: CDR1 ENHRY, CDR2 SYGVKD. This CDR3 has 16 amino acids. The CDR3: CTISEGGGAKIYEQYF. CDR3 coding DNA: TGTACCATCAGTGAAGGCGGGGGGGCCAAGATTTACGAGCAGTACTTC.